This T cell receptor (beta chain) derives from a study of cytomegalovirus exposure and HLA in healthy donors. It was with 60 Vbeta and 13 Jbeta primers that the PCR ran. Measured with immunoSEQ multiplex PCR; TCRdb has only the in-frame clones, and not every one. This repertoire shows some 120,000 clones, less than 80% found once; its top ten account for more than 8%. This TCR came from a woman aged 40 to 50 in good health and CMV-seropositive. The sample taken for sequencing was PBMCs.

The CDR3 bases are TGCGCCAGCAGCCCGAGTCAAGAGACCCAGTACTTC. Amino acids: CASSPSQETQYF. The J gene is TRBJ2-5, the V gene TRBV5-1; no firm D call. CDR1 is SGHRS, CDR2 YFSETQ, per germline. The CDR3 is 12 residues long. Trimming removed 4 bases at V and 2 bases at J, with 6 bases between.